The clone carrying this TCR beta chain was observed many times. V was shortened by 3 bases and J by 2 bases, with 5 bases between the two germline ends. Germline assignment: CDR1 SEHNR and CDR2 FQNEAQ (reference sequence). This CDR3 is 14 amino acids long. These data are taken from a study of naive and memory T cell subsets. An equimolar mix of two oligonucleotides served as the beta constant-region primer for TRBC1 and TRBC2. Nested alpha and beta constant-region primers with the SP2 primer drove four PCR rounds on ligated cDNA. TCRdb analysed the UMI-ligation and nested PCR reads with MiXCR anew, one entry per CDR3 protein. The sample lists 1,400 to 1,500 distinct CDR3 sequences, just under 7.5% occurring once. Four subsets defined by CD45RA and CD27 were sorted after CD3, CD4, CD8 and live/dead staining.

The receptor comes from a human donor in good health. This chain uses TRBV7-9 with TRBJ2-6; D call uncertain. Sequencing was done on a sample of CD8+ TEMRA cells from blood. As to subset: effector memory re-expressing CD45RA, CD45RA+ CD27-. This chain's CDR3 is CASSFVTGANVLTF. The CDR3 DNA sequence: TGTGCCAGCAGCTTCGTCACTGGGGCCAACGTCCTGACTTTC.